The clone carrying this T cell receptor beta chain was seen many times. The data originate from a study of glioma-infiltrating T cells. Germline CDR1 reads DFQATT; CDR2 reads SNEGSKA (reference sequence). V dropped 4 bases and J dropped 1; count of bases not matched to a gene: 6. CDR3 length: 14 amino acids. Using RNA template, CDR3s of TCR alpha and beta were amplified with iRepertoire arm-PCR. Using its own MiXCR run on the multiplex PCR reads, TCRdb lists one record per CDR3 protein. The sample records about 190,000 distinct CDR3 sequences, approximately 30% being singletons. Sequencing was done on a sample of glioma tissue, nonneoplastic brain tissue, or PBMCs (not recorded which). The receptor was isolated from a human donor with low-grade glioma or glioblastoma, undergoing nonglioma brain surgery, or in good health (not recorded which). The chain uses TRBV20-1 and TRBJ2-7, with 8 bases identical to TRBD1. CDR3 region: CSAIAGTGSYEQYF. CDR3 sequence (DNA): TGCAGTGCTATAGCCGGGACAGGTTCCTACGAGCAGTACTTC.